This T cell receptor beta chain is drawn from a study of T cell responses to AZD1222 COVID-19 vaccine. Whole-study findings and limits: Vaccine-associated CD4 TCRs ranged over spike, dominating at 160-218 and 743-854. Most donors were white British, females outnumbered males, and clonal diversity was possibly underestimated. Per reports, nearly half of all spike-specific TCRs target regions that are unmutated in variants.

Clones were read by immunoSEQ multiplex PCR, and TCRdb kept only the in-frame ones, dropping some. Among 60,000 to 70,000 clones listed, approximately 80% were seen once. Concerning this clone: Its specificity is unknown.

V lost 6 bases, J lost 2 bases, and 4 bases lay in between. Germline V gene lookup returns CDR1 MNHNY and CDR2 SVGAGI (reference sequence). The CDR3 is 11 amino acids. Material: peripheral blood, obtained on day 0 of AZD1222 vaccination. V and J are TRBV6-6 and TRBJ2-5; D unresolved. The sequence derives from an adult in good health. The CDR3 DNA reads as TGTGCCAGCAGCCCTCAAGAGACCCAGTACTTC. Protein product: CASSPQETQYF.